These T cell receptor beta chains were read from a single sample in a study of blood T cell repertoires in COVID-19. Profiling relied on immunoSEQ multiplex PCR, and the TCRdb table lists in-frame clones only, not all of them. The sample lists approximately 180,000 clones, 80% to 90% occurring once. Sequences were obtained from peripheral blood. The source is a human donor with active or convalescent COVID-19. The donor label of this sample is uncertain. CDR3s include the opening cysteine and the closing phenylalanine or tryptophan. The order of the fields is clone size, D gene, J gene, V gene, CDR3 DNA, CDR3 protein. A D gene is named only where the DNA matches it firmly. Some rows mark clone size as missing; the rest say once, few, many or name a class of expanded clone.

NA,TRBD2,TRBJ2-1,TRBV7-9,TGTGCCAGCAGTTTTACTAGCGGGAGTTGGAATGAGCAGTTCTTC,CASSFTSGSWNEQFF
NA,NA,TRBJ1-4,TRBV12-3/TRBV12-4,TGTGCCAGCAGTTTGCGAGGGGGTGAAAAACTGTTTTTT,CASSLRGGEKLFF
NA,NA,TRBJ2-5,TRBV19,TGTGCCACCCCCGGGGTTGGCGGGGAGACCCAGTACTTC,CATPGVGGETQYF
NA,NA,TRBJ1-1,TRBV5-6,TGTGCCAGCAGCGTATTGGACGGTGGGGCTGGCACTGAAGCTTTCTTT,CASSVLDGGAGTEAFF
NA,NA,TRBJ1-3,TRBV28,TGTGCCAGCAGTTCTCCAGGGCTGAACTCGGTCGCCATATATTTT,CASSSPGLNSVAIYF
NA,TRBD2,TRBJ2-1,TRBV24-1,TGTGCCACCTCCACCACGAGGACTAGCGGGAGGACCTACAATGAGCAGTTCTTC,CATSTTRTSGRTYNEQFF
once,NA,TRBJ1-2,TRBV12-3/TRBV12-4,TGTGCCAGCAGTTTTCAAAGGGACTCGGGCTACACCTTC,CASSFQRDSGYTF
once,NA,TRBJ2-7,TRBV27,TGTGCCAGCAGTAACTCGCGCCCCTCGCGCGAGCAGTACTTC,CASSNSRPSREQYF
NA,TRBD2,TRBJ2-5,TRBV5-1,TGCGCCAGCAGCCTGACTAGCGGGTTTAGACAGACCCAGTACTTC,CASSLTSGFRQTQYF
NA,NA,TRBJ2-5,TRBV19,TGTGCCAGTAGCCTCCTACTGAGAGAGACCCAGTACTTC,CASSLLLRETQYF
NA,TRBD2,TRBJ2-1,TRBV30,TGTGCCTGGAAGCTAGCTAGCGGGAGAGGCTCCTACAATGAGCAGTTCTTC,CAWKLASGRGSYNEQFF
NA,NA,TRBJ1-5,TRBV18,TGTGCCAGCTCAAAGGAGAGGAGGGCCACTAGTCAGCCCCAGCATTTT,CASSKERRATSQPQHF
NA,TRBD1,TRBJ1-2,TRBV3-1/TRBV3-2,TGTGCCAGCAGCCAAGAGACAGGGGATTGGGATGGCTACACCTTC,CASSQETGDWDGYTF
NA,NA,TRBJ2-3,TRBV19,TGTGCCACCTCGCGCGGGGGCGGCACAGATACGCAGTATTTT,CATSRGGGTDTQYF
NA,TRBD2,TRBJ2-2,TRBV2,TGTGCCAGGTCAGGGACTAGCGGGAGAGCCAACACCGGGGAGCTGTTTTTT,CARSGTSGRANTGELFF
NA,NA,TRBJ2-3,TRBV3-1/TRBV3-2,TGTGCCAGCAGCCAAAGGGGCAACACAGATACGCAGTATTTT,CASSQRGNTDTQYF
NA,TRBD1,TRBJ1-3,TRBV18,TGTGCCAGCTCATTAAGGGCCGGGACAGGGTCGACGAGCTCTGGAAACACCATATATTTT,CASSLRAGTGSTSSGNTIYF
NA,TRBD2,TRBJ2-7,TRBV27,TGTGCCAGCAGTCTGACTAGCGGGCTCTACGAGCAGTACTTC,CASSLTSGLYEQYF
NA,NA,TRBJ2-7,TRBV3-1/TRBV3-2,TGTGCCAGCAGCCAAGGGGTAGGGGCCGTGGACGAGCAGTACTTC,CASSQGVGAVDEQYF